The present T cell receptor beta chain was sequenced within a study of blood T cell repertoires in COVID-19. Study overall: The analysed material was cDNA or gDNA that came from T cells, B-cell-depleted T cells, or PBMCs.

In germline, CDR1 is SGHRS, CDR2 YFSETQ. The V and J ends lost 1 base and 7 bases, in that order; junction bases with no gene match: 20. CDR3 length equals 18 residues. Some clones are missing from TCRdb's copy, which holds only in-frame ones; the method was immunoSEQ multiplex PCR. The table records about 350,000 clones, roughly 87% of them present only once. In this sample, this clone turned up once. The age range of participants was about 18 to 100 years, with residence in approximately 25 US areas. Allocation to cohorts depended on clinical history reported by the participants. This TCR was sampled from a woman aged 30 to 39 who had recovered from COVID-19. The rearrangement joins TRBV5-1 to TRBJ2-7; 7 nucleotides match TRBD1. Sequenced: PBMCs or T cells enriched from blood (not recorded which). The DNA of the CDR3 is TGCGCCAGCAGCTTGCCCAATGGCAACCGGGACAGCCCTTGGGAGCAGTACTTC. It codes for CASSLPNGNRDSPWEQYF.